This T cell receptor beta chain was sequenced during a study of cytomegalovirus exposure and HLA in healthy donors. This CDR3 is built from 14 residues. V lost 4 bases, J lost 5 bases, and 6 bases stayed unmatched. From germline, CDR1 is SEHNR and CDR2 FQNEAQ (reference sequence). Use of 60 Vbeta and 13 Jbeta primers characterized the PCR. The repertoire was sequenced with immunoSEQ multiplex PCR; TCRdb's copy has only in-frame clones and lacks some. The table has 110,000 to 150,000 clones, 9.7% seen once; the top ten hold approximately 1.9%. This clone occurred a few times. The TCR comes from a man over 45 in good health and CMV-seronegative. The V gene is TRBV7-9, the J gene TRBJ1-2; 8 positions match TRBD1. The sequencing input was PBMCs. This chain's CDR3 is CASSYGQGGYGYTF. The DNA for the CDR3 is TGTGCCAGCAGCTACGGACAGGGAGGATATGGCTACACCTTC.